This TCR beta chain was documented in a study of T cell responses to AZD1222 COVID-19 vaccine. V lost 0 bases and J lost 7, with 6 bases in between. Germline V gene data show CDR1 as SGHTA and CDR2 as FQGNSA. The CDR3 is 13 amino acids. Libraries were prepared by immunoSEQ multiplex PCR; TCRdb keeps only in-frame clonotypes and omits some of them. The sample holds just over 60,000 clones, around 75% seen once. The chain is built from TRBV7-2 and TRBJ1-4, with D unresolved. The material sequenced was peripheral blood, taken on day 0 of AZD1222 vaccination. The receptor was derived from an adult in good health. The CDR3 reads CASSLAIREKLFF. The CDR3 DNA follows: TGTGCCAGCAGCTTAGCTATACGTGAAAAACTGTTTTTT.